This section outlines one T cell receptor beta chain sequence together with its context. Its specificity is unknown. These data are taken from a study of OX40 agonist ivuxolimab in advanced cancers. Generated by immunoSEQ multiplex PCR, the TCRdb table keeps only in-frame clones and is missing some. The table shows some 78,000 clones, with 86% occurring only once. Germline V gene lookup returns CDR1 SGHDT and CDR2 YYEEEE. V lost 3 bases and J 0 bases, leaving 6 bases between the germline ends. The CDR3 spans 14 residues. Patients were excluded for autoimmune disease history or systemic immunosuppression. Regarding the study as a whole: The mean number of expanded clones was higher in CD8+ T cells than in CD4+.

V is TRBV5-6 and J is TRBJ1-4; D remains unclear. This receptor was taken from an adult with an advanced solid tumor such as melanoma, head and neck, liver or kidney cancer. The material sequenced was CD4+ or CD8+ T cells sorted from blood, taken in a trial of the OX40 agonist ivuxolimab. The CDR3 loop is CASSSASTNEKLFF. CDR3 sequence (DNA): TGTGCCAGCAGCTCCGCTTCAACTAATGAAAAACTGTTTTTT.